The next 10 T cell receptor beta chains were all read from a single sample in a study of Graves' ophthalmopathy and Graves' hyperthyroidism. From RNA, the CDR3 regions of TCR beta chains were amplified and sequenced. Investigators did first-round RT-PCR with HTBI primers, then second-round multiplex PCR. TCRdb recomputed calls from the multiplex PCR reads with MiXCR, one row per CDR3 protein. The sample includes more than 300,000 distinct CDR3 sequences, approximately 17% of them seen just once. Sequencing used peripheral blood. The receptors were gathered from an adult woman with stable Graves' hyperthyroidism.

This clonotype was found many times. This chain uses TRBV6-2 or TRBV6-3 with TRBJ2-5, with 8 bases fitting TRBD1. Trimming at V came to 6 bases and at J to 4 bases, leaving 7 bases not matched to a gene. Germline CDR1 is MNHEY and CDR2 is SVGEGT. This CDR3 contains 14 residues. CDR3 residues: CASSYHGTGETQYF. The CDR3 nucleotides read TGTGCCAGCAGCTACCATGGGACAGGAGAGACCCAGTACTTC.

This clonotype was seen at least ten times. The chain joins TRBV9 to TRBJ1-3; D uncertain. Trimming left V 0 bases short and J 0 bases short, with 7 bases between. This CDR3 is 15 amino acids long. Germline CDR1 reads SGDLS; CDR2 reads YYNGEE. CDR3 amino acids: CASSVGTLSGNTIYF. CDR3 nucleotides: TGTGCCAGCAGCGTAGGAACACTCTCTGGAAACACCATATATTTT.

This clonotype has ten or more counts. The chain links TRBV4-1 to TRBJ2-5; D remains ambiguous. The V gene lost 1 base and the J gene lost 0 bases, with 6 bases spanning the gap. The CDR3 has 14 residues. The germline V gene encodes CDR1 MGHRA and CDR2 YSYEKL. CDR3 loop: CASSQVTYQETQYF. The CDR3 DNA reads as TGCGCCAGCAGCCAAGTCACCTACCAAGAGACCCAGTACTTC.

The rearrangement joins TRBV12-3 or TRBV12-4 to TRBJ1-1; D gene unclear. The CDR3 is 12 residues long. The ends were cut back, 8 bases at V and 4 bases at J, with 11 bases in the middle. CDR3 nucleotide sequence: TGTGCCAGCGGACCCGGGAGCACTGAAGCTTTCTTT. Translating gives CASGPGSTEAFF.

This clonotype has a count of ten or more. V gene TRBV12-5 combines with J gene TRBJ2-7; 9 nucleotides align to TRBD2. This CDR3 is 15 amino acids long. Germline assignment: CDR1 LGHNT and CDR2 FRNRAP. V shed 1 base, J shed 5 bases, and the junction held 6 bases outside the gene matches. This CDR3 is CASGLGLAEGDEQYF. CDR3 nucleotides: TGTGCTAGTGGTTTGGGACTAGCGGAAGGGGACGAGCAGTACTTC.

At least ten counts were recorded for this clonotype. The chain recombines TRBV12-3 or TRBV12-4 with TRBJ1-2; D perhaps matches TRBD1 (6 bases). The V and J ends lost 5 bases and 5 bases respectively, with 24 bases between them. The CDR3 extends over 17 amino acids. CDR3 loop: CASSPPGLPRGAYGYTF. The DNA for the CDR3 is TGTGCCAGCAGTCCACCGGGACTCCCAAGGGGGGCATATGGCTACACCTTC.

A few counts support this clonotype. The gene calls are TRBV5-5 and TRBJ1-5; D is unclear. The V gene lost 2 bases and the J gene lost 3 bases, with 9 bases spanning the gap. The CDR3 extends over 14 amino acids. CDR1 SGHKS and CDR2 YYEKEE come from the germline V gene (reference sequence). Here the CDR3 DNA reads TGTGCCAGCAGCTTAAGGGTAGCCAATCAGCCCCAGCATTTT. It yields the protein CASSLRVANQPQHF.

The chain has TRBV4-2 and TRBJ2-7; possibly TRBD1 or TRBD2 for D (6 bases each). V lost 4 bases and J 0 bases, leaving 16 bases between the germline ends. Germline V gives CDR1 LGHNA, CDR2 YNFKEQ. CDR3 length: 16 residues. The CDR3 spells CASSRSEGGVSYEQYF. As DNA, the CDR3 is TGTGCCAGCAGCCGCTCGGAGGGGGGAGTCTCCTACGAGCAGTACTTC.

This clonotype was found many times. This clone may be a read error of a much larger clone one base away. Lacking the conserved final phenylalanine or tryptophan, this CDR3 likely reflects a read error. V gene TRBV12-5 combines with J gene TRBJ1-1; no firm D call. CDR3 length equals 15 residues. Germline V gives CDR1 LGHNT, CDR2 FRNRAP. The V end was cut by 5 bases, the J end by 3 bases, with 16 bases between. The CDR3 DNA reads TGTGCTAGTGGTATCCCCCTCCCTGAGGACACTGAAGCTTTCCTT. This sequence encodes CASGIPLPEDTEAFL.

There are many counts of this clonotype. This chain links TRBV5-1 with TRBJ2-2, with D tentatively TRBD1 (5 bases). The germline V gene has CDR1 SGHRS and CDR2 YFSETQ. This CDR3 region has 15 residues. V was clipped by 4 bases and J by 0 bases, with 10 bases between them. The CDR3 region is CASSPGYSNTGELFF. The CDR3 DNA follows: TGCGCCAGCAGCCCAGGGTACTCGAACACCGGGGAGCTGTTTTTT. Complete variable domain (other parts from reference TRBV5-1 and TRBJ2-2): KAGVTQTPRYLIKTRGQQVTLSCSPISGHRSVSWYQQTPGQGLQFLFEYFSETQRNKGNFPGRFSGRQFSNSRSEMNVSTLELGDSALYLCASSPGYSNTGELFFGEGSRLTVL.